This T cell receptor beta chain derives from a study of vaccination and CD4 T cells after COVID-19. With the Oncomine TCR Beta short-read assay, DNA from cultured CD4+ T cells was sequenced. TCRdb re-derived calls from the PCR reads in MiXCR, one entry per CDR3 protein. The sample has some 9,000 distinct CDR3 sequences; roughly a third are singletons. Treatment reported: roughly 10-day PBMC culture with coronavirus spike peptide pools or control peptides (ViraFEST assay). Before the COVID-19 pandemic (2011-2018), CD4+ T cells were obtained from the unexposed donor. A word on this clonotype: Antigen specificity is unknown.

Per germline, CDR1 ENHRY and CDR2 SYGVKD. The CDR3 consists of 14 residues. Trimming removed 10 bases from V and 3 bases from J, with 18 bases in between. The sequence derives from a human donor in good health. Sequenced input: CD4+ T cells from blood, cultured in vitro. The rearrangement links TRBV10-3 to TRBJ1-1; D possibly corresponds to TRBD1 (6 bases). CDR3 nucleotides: TGTGCCAACCGGCGGGGGCAGGGAGACACTGAAGCTTTCTTT. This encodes CANRRGQGDTEAFF.